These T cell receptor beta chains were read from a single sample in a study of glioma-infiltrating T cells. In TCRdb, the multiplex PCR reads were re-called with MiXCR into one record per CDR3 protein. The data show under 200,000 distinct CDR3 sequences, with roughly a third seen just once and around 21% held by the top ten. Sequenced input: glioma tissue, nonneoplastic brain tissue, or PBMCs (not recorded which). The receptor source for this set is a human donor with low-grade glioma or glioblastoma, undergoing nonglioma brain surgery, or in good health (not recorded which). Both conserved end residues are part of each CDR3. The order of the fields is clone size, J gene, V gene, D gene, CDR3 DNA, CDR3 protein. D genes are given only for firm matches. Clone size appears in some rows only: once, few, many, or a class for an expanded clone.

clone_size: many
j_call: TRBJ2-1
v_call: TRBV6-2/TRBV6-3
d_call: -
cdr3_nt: TGTGCCAGCAGACACCCATACAATGAGCAGTTCTTC
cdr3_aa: CASRHPYNEQFF

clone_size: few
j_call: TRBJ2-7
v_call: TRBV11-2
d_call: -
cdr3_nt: TGTGCCAGCAGCTTGGGGGGACTGGCCTACGAGCAGTACTTC
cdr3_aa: CASSLGGLAYEQYF

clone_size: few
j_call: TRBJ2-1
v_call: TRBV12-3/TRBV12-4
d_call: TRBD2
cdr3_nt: TGTGCCAGCAGTCCCCCGGGACTAGCGGTCTTCTCCTACAATGAGCAGTTCTTC
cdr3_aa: CASSPPGLAVFSYNEQFF

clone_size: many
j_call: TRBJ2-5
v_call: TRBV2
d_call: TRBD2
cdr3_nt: TGTGCCAGCAGTTTTGCGGGAGGCAGAGAGACCCAGTACTTC
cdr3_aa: CASSFAGGRETQYF

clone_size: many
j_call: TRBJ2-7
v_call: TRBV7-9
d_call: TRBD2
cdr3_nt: TGTGCCAGCAGCTTAATGACTAGCGGGAGACACGAGCAGTACTTC
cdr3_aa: CASSLMTSGRHEQYF

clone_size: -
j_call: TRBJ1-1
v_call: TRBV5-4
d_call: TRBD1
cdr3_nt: TGTGCCAGCAGCTCCAGGGGGGGGAAAGGCGCTGAAGCTTTCTTT
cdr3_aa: CASSSRGGKGAEAFF

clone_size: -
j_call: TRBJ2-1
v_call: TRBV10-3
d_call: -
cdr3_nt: TGTGCCACCGCCGAGGATAGCAGGTTGGGACACAATGAGCAGTTCTTC
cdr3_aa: CATAEDSRLGHNEQFF

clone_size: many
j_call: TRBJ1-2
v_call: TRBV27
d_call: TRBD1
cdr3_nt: TGTGCCAGCAGTTTACGAGGGGGCGATGGCTATGGCTACACCTTC
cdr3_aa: CASSLRGGDGYGYTF

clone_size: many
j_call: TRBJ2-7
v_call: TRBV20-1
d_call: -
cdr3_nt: TGCAGTGCCCCGTTTGGGGCCTACGAGCAGTACTTC
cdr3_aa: CSAPFGAYEQYF

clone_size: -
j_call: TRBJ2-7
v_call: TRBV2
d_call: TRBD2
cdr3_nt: TGTGCCAGCAGCCCTCGGACTAGCGGGAGGGCCAGTGGAGAGCAGTACTTC
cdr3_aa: CASSPRTSGRASGEQYF

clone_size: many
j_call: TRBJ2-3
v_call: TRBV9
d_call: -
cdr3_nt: TGTGCCAGCAGCCCCAGCTCGGCTAGCGCGGGCACAGATACGCAGTATTTT
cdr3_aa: CASSPSSASAGTDTQYF